The next 8 T cell receptor beta chains were all read from a single sample in a study of blood T cell repertoires in COVID-19. The protocol was immunoSEQ multiplex PCR, while the TCRdb copy is restricted to in-frame clones and leaves out a portion. This table has under 110,000 clones, 75% to 85% appearing once. Sequencing was done on a sample of peripheral blood. Receptor source: an elderly man with COVID-19, enrolled during active disease.

V usage is TRBV5-4 and J usage is TRBJ2-4; the match to TRBD2 covers 7 bases. V was pared by 2 bases and J by 6 bases, with 11 bases of the junction left unmatched. The CDR3 runs to 16 residues. Germline V gene lookup returns CDR1 SGHNT and CDR2 YYREEE (reference sequence). As DNA, the CDR3 is TGTGCCAGCAGCTTCGGACTAGGATCAGATGTAAACATTCAGTACTTC. Amino acids: CASSFGLGSDVNIQYF.

The V gene is TRBV5-1, the J gene TRBJ2-7; D unclear. CDR1 is SGHRS, CDR2 YFSETQ, per germline. The V end was cut by 7 bases, the J end by 7 bases, with 21 bases between. This CDR3 has 14 residues. CDR3 region: CASATSTPPREQYF. Written as DNA, the CDR3 is TGCGCCAGCGCCACCTCTACCCCCCCGCGGGAGCAGTACTTC. The entire variable domain, with the rest obtained from reference TRBV5-1 and TRBJ2-7, is as follows: KAGVTQTPRYLIKTRGQQVTLSCSPISGHRSVSWYQQTPGQGLQFLFEYFSETQRNKGNFPGRFSGRQFSNSRSEMNVSTLELGDSALYLCASATSTPPREQYFGPGTRLTVT.

The rearrangement joins TRBV7-8 to TRBJ2-5; no clear D gene. CDR1 SGHVS and CDR2 FQNEAQ come from the germline V gene. The CDR3 has 13 residues. Between the trimmed V and J ends, which lost 1 base and 2 bases, there was a span of 5 bases. The CDR3 region is CASSLVHQETQYF. In nucleotides, the CDR3 is TGTGCCAGCAGCTTAGTCCATCAAGAGACCCAGTACTTC.

The J gene is TRBJ2-3, the V gene TRBV7-9, with 10 bases aligning to TRBD1. Germline-derived CDR1 and CDR2 are SEHNR and FQNEAQ (reference sequence). Trimming at V came to 5 bases and at J to 14 bases, leaving 19 bases not matched to a gene. The CDR3 spans 16 residues. CDR3 DNA: TGTGCCAGCAGCCTACGACAGGGGGCATCCACAGAGGCTGCGTATTTT. Amino acid sequence: CASSLRQGASTEAAYF.

V usage is TRBV7-6 and J usage is TRBJ2-5; 11 bases match TRBD2. The CDR3 totals 14 residues. The V gene's germline CDR1 is SGHVS and CDR2 FNYEAQ. The V gene end was trimmed by 3 bases and the J gene end by 4 bases; junction bases not matched to a gene: 1. CDR3 protein: CASSLTSGTETQYF. The CDR3 DNA sequence: TGTGCCAGCAGCTTGACTAGCGGGACAGAGACCCAGTACTTC.

The chain has TRBV28 and TRBJ2-1, with 8 bases matching TRBD2. The CDR3 sequence is 15 residues long. Germline CDR1 and CDR2: MDHEN and SYDVKM. With 4 bases clipped from V and 3 bases from J, the junction kept 5 bases outside the gene matches. The CDR3 DNA is TGTGCCAGCAGTTCGGGAGGGAAAGACTACAATGAGCAGTTCTTC. The encoded protein is CASSSGGKDYNEQFF.

The rearrangement links TRBV5-1 to TRBJ2-3, with 10 bases lining up with TRBD2. V lost 3 bases, J lost 1 base, and 5 bases stayed unmatched. CDR3 length: 16 amino acids. Germline CDR1 reads SGHRS; CDR2 reads YFSETQ. CDR3 amino acids: CASSSNSGRGTDTQYF. Here the CDR3 DNA reads TGCGCCAGCAGCTCAAACAGCGGGAGGGGCACAGATACGCAGTATTTT.

The chain has TRBV6-5 and TRBJ1-2; possible D gene TRBD1, 5 bases. This CDR3 comprises 16 residues. Germline CDR1 is MNHEY and CDR2 is SVGAGI. The V gene lost 4 bases and the J gene lost 6 bases, with 21 bases spanning the gap. The CDR3 nucleotides read TGTGCCAGCAGTTTTCGATTTCTGGACAAATCCAATGGCTACACCTTC. It encodes CASSFRFLDKSNGYTF.